The TCR beta chain described here comes from a study of blood T cell repertoires in COVID-19 (TCRdb year 2020). In the study overall: Collaborator samples came from the United States, Italy and Spain and covered acute and convalescent phases of COVID-19. The material from the prospective study consisted of cDNA or gDNA derived from T cells, B-cell-depleted T cells, or PBMCs. Subjects who had been exposed to COVID-19, were actively infected with it, or had recovered from it provided the deeply sampled blood TCRbeta repertoires that made up the dataset. The repertoires were released in a freely available public database intended as a resource for research on the immune response to SARS-CoV-2. The samples were drawn from two sources: the first 160 participants of the ongoing ImmuneRACE study, and over 950 subjects contributed by 6 global collaborators. The sample metadata nearly always contained a de-identified subject ID, COVID-19 status, age in years and sex. Where available, HLA class I and class II types were obtained from metadata supplied by the sample provider rather than from assay-based typing.

What the study reported, not specific to this receptor: How much clinical and demographic metadata was included differed by source and by participant, and the metadata was provided uncurated.

The immunoSEQ Assay, a bias-controlled multiplex PCR, was used to amplify TCRbeta CDR3 regions from genomic DNA. The study's own analysis went as follows. The number of nucleated cells in each sample was estimated from the amplification of reference gene primers within the assay. To quantify the absolute abundance of each unique TCRbeta CDR3 rearrangement, sequence reads were collapsed and filtered. For each sample, productive Simpson clonality was calculated as the square root of Simpson's diversity index across productive rearrangements. TCRdb took over this immuneACCESS table, retaining in-frame rearrangements with V and J assigned. Such tables are incomplete; in checked studies, under half of the missing clones stem from an unresolved V gene, and the remainder is unexplained. V and J calls and clone size are as listed in that table; D and trimming were resolved from the DNA. Across this sample there are approximately 170,000 clones, with around nine tenths seen only once. Less than 0.85% of the sample rests with the top ten.

The cysteine opens and the phenylalanine closes a CDR3 of 11 amino acids. Just the 33-base CDR3 DNA is kept, in frame starting at base 1. The germline V gene sets CDR1 to MNHEY and CDR2 to SVGAGI. As regards this clone: The antigen it binds to is not known. At one end the junction does not follow the germline gene, possibly because of a read error.

In the prospective study, participants were roughly 18 to 90 years old, resided in about two dozen geographic areas of the United States, and were enrolled through a virtual design. Cohort assignment in the prospective study relied on participant-reported clinical history from a screening survey and a study questionnaire. For ImmuneRACE Cohort 3, a participant was defined as recovered based on two consecutive negative NP/OP PCR tests, clearance by a healthcare professional, or resolution of symptoms. In the prospective study, whole blood, serum and a nasopharyngeal or oropharyngeal swab were collected from each participant by mobile phlebotomists. Over a 2-month period, participants in the prospective study had the option of providing additional blood draws and questionnaires. Blood samples from the prospective study were shipped frozen or at room temperature prior to DNA extraction.

The receptor's source is a woman aged 18-35 years who had recovered from COVID-19. The sample was PBMCs or T cells enriched from blood (not recorded which). The V and J segments used are TRBV6-5 and TRBJ1-1; a tentative D match to TRBD1 spans 6 bases. The sequenced DNA: TGTGCCAGCAGTTACCGGGACATATTCCTCTTT. The resulting protein is CASSYRDIFLF.